The clone carrying this TCR beta chain was found many times. Antigen: not known. Lactation, pregnancy, other autoimmune disease or uncontrolled infection led to exclusion of patients. Diagnoses used clinical symptoms, serum thyroxine and TRAb, thyroid ultrasound and orbital computed tomography. The data stem from a study of T cells in Graves' hyperthyroidism and ophthalmopathy. Study-level results: The model identified upcoming ophthalmopathy a median 6.5 months ahead of onset.

Per germline, CDR1 MNHNS and CDR2 SASEGT. With V trimmed by 5 bases and J by 6 bases, 3 bases remained unmatched. This CDR3 region has 14 residues. Using RNA transcripts as the source, TCR beta CDR3 regions were amplified. The TCR CDR3 first-round RT-PCR relied on the HTBI primer set. Via MiXCR, TCRdb re-called the multiplex PCR reads, giving one row per CDR3 protein. The sample lists about 400,000 distinct CDR3 sequences; about 14% were seen once. The genes are TRBV6-1 and TRBJ2-1, with 11 bases aligning to TRBD2. Input material: blood. The receptor comes from a man aged 45-65 years with Graves' ophthalmopathy. The CDR3: CASSFTSGSNEQFF. As DNA, the CDR3 is TGTGCCAGCAGTTTTACTAGCGGGAGCAATGAGCAGTTCTTC.